This T cell receptor (beta chain) stems from a study of control samples from healthy donors and cancer patients. Trimming took 3 bases from V and 3 from J, leaving 6 bases between them. This CDR3 is 13 amino acids long. The V gene's germline CDR1 is SEHNR and CDR2 FQNEAQ (reference sequence). The data were produced by immunoSEQ multiplex PCR, yet TCRdb's version contains in-frame clones alone and is incomplete. The table has roughly 220,000 clones, 90% to 95% seen once. The chain recombines TRBV7-9 with TRBJ1-3; D is unresolved. This clonotype was sampled from a man over 45 in good health. Sequencing input: blood. The CDR3 sequence: CASSFGDGNTIYF. CDR3 in DNA: TGTGCCAGCAGCTTTGGCGATGGAAACACCATATATTTT.